A single sample is the source of the 25 T cell receptor beta chains below, sequenced in a study of beta chain features in type 1 diabetes. TCRB transcripts that were expressed got sequenced, as all of the isolated RNA had been reverse transcribed. Clones were sequenced by immunoSEQ multiplex PCR, and TCRdb holds only the in-frame ones, with some missing. There are about 290,000 clones in the sample; about 8.5% occur only once, and roughly 1% lies in the top ten. The source material was central memory CD4+ T cells from blood. The receptors shown here come from a woman between 18 and 30 years old in good health.

The chain couples TRBV27 to TRBJ2-5, with a tentative D call TRBD1 (6 bases). CDR3 size: 15 residues. The V and J ends lost 6 bases and 4 bases respectively, with 18 bases between them. The germline V gene encodes CDR1 MNHEY and CDR2 SMNVEV (reference sequence). CDR3 in amino acids: CASSPRFQGRETQYF. DNA for the CDR3: TGTGCCAGCAGCCCCCGGTTTCAGGGGCGAGAGACCCAGTACTTC.

The gene calls are TRBV6-5 and TRBJ2-5; possible D gene TRBD1, 5 bases. The germline V and J ends were trimmed by 0 bases and 4 bases, with 15 bases remaining between them. The V gene's germline CDR1 is MNHEY and CDR2 SVGAGI. The CDR3 extends over 16 amino acids. The CDR3 sequence: CASSYSIRQGVETQYF. The CDR3 DNA reads as TGTGCCAGCAGTTACTCGATACGGCAGGGTGTAGAGACCCAGTACTTC.

This sequence joins TRBV13 and TRBJ2-5; D possibly uses TRBD1 or TRBD2 (5 bases each). The CDR3 sequence is 15 residues long. V was clipped by 1 base and J by 5 bases, with 14 bases between them. Germline CDR1 reads PRHDT; CDR2 reads FYEKMQ (reference sequence). The CDR3 sequence is CASSLAGPISETQYF. The DNA for the CDR3 is TGTGCCAGCAGCTTAGCGGGACCAATATCGGAGACCCAGTACTTC.

The table lists this clone with a few counts. For the CDR3, the DNA is TGTGCCAGCAGCTCCAGGGCCGCCGGGGAGCTGTTTTTT. This encodes CASSSRAAGELFF. The chain carries TRBV5-4 and TRBJ2-2; possibly TRBD1 for D (5 bases). The germline V and J ends were trimmed by 3 bases and 6 bases, with 9 bases remaining between them. The CDR3 length is 13 residues. In germline, CDR1 is SGHNT, CDR2 YYREEE (reference sequence).

There are a few counts of this clone. The V call is TRBV15, the J call TRBJ1-5; D not certain. Trimming shortened V by 3 bases and J by 4 bases, and 10 bases separated the two germline ends. CDR1 is LNHNV, CDR2 YYDKDF, per germline (reference sequence). The CDR3 is 14 amino acids. The CDR3 region is CATSSQAPNQPQHF. Here the CDR3 DNA reads TGTGCCACCAGCAGCCAGGCTCCTAATCAGCCCCAGCATTTT.

The chain recombines TRBV2 with TRBJ2-3; no definite D call. Germline V gives CDR1 SNHLY, CDR2 FYNNEI. Trimming removed 6 bases from V and 4 bases from J, with 5 bases in between. This CDR3 is 11 amino acids long. CDR3 sequence (DNA): TGTGCCAGCAGGTCAGCAGATACGCAGTATTTT. This translates into CASRSADTQYF.

This clone was detected a few times. The V call is TRBV5-1, the J call TRBJ2-2; 7 nucleotides match TRBD1. Germline CDR1 is SGHRS and CDR2 is YFSETQ. This CDR3 has 14 amino acids. V shed 5 bases, J shed 3 bases, and the junction held 4 bases outside the gene matches. CDR3 protein: CASSSTGHTGELFF. CDR3 coding DNA: TGCGCCAGCAGTTCGACAGGGCACACCGGGGAGCTGTTTTTT.

This sequence joins TRBV16 and TRBJ1-2; D ambiguous. The CDR3 totals 11 residues. V dropped 0 bases and J dropped 8 bases, with 4 bases sitting between them. Germline V gives CDR1 KGHSY, CDR2 FQNENV. The CDR3 here is CASSQSRGYTF. CDR3 bases: TGTGCCAGCAGCCAATCGCGGGGCTACACCTTC.

The chain combines TRBV19 with TRBJ2-1; D gene unclear. Trimming left V 4 bases short and J 0 bases short, with 10 bases between. The CDR3 has 15 residues. Germline V gene lookup returns CDR1 LNHDA and CDR2 SQIVND (reference sequence). CDR3 nucleotides: TGTGCCAGTAGTAGATCCGGCGACTCCTACAATGAGCAGTTCTTC. Translated: CASSRSGDSYNEQFF.

J is TRBJ2-1 and V is TRBV9; 8 nucleotides match TRBD1. The CDR3 is 15 amino acids. The germline V gene encodes CDR1 SGDLS and CDR2 YYNGEE. V shed 4 bases, J shed 2 bases, and the junction held 5 bases outside the gene matches. CDR3 region: CASSLGGQAYNEQFF. In DNA, the CDR3 is TGTGCCAGCAGCCTCGGGGGACAGGCCTACAATGAGCAGTTCTTC.

This clone was detected a few times. CDR3 residues: CATGFYVNSPLHF. The CDR3 nucleotides are TGTGCCACAGGGTTTTATGTTAATTCACCCCTCCACTTT. The chain employs TRBV7-9 and TRBJ1-6, with D possibly being TRBD1 (5 bases). The CDR3 runs to 13 residues. Trimming stripped 10 bases from V and 6 bases from J, with 13 bases between. The germline CDR1 and CDR2 sequences are SEHNR and FQNEAQ (reference sequence).

This clone has only a few counts. The chain links TRBV27 to TRBJ2-1; 9 bases fit TRBD2. V was clipped by 4 bases and J by 6 bases; unmatched bases: 7. Germline V gene lookup returns CDR1 MNHEY and CDR2 SMNVEV (reference sequence). The CDR3 length is 15 residues. CDR3 region: CASSSGLAFSNEQFF. The DNA of the CDR3 is TGTGCCAGCAGTTCGGGACTAGCATTCAGCAATGAGCAGTTCTTC.

This clone was detected many times. V gene TRBV28 combines with J gene TRBJ1-2, with TRBD1 as a possible D gene (5 bases). V was shortened by 2 bases and J by 1 base, with 14 bases between the two germline ends. This CDR3 spans 16 amino acids. CDR1 is MDHEN, CDR2 SYDVKM, per germline. CDR3: CASSLEQVADNYGYTF. CDR3 DNA sequence: TGTGCCAGCAGTTTAGAACAGGTGGCCGATAACTATGGCTACACCTTC.

This clone was detected only a few times. The J gene is TRBJ2-1, the V gene TRBV2, with D unresolved. There are 12 residues in the CDR3. Between the trimmed V and J ends, which lost 11 bases and 10 bases, there was a span of 18 bases. CDR1 is SNHLY and CDR2 is FYNNEI in the germline V gene. The CDR3 is CAGGMALGEQFF. The DNA of the CDR3 is TGTGCCGGTGGAATGGCATTGGGGGAGCAGTTCTTC.

In its sample, this clone was seen a few times. The CDR3 sequence is CASSLDPGTEQTQYF. CDR3 DNA sequence: TGTGCCAGCAGCTTGGATCCCGGGACAGAACAGACCCAGTACTTC. This chain connects TRBV7-9 to TRBJ2-5; 7 bases line up with TRBD1. Trimming at V came to 3 bases and at J to 6 bases, leaving 10 bases not matched to a gene. The CDR3 runs 15 residues. Germline values: CDR1 SEHNR, CDR2 FQNEAQ (reference sequence).

This clone came up a few times. A much larger clone sits a single nucleotide away, making a read error possible. V usage is TRBV7-3 and J usage is TRBJ2-1, with 11 positions matching TRBD1. Germline CDR1 reads SGHTA; CDR2 reads FQGTGA. The CDR3 is 13 residues long. In DNA form, the CDR3 reads TGTGCTAGCGGGGACAGGGGGGCCAATGAGCAGTTCTTC. Translating gives CASGDRGANEQFF. Based on the CDR3 plus reference TRBV7-3 and TRBJ2-1, the full variable domain is GAGVSQTPSNKVTEKGKYVELRCDPISGHTALYWYRQSLGQGPEFLIYFQGTGAADDSGLPNDRFFAVRPEGSVSTLKIQRTERGDSAVYLCASGDRGANEQFFGPGTRLTVL.

This CDR3 is CASSVGGGYGYTF. CDR3 DNA sequence: TGTGCCAGCAGCGTAGGAGGGGGCTATGGCTACACCTTC. The V call is TRBV9, the J call TRBJ1-2; maybe TRBD1 (6 bases). With 0 bases removed from V and 4 bases from J, the gap between germline ends came to 7 bases. The germline CDR1 and CDR2 sequences are SGDLS and YYNGEE. CDR3 length equals 13 residues. The variable domain in full, completed from reference TRBV9 and TRBJ1-2, reads DSGVTQTPKHLITATGQRVTLRCSPRSGDLSVYWYQQSLDQGLQFLIQYYNGEERAKGNILERFSAQQFPDLHSELNLSSLELGDSALYFCASSVGGGYGYTFGSGTRLTVV.

The chain links TRBV29-1 to TRBJ2-7, with D perhaps TRBD2 (6 bases). CDR1 SQVTM and CDR2 ANQGSEA come from the germline V gene. The CDR3 contains 13 residues. The V end was cut by 6 bases, the J end by 6 bases, with 18 bases between. The DNA of the CDR3 is TGCAGCGTACTCTGGGTACCCGGGGGCGAGCAGTACTTC. This encodes CSVLWVPGGEQYF.

The J gene is TRBJ1-5, the V gene TRBV20-1; 7 nucleotides align to TRBD1. This CDR3 contains 11 residues. Germline lookup yields CDR1 DFQATT and CDR2 SNEGSKA (reference sequence). J was trimmed by 16 bases and V by 0 bases; bases with no gene match: 6. The CDR3 is CSARDGTVEHF. CDR3 nucleotides: TGCAGTGCTAGAGACGGGACAGTTGAACATTTT.

This clone was seen ten or more times. The V call is TRBV27, the J call TRBJ1-2, with a tentative D call TRBD1 (6 bases). The CDR3 length is 15 residues. The V end was cut by 3 bases, the J end by 5 bases, with 16 bases between. In germline, CDR1 is MNHEY, CDR2 SMNVEV (reference sequence). The CDR3 is CASSLSGGPIYGYTF. CDR3 in DNA: TGTGCCAGCAGTTTGTCGGGGGGCCCCATTTATGGCTACACCTTC.

The chain couples TRBV2 to TRBJ2-3; D is possibly TRBD1 (6 bases). Germline CDR1 is SNHLY and CDR2 is FYNNEI. V dropped 3 bases and J dropped 3 bases, with 16 bases sitting between them. This CDR3 has 16 amino acids. The CDR3 DNA sequence: TGTGCCAGCAGTGACCGGGACAAAGCTTATACAGATACGCAGTATTTT. It yields the protein CASSDRDKAYTDTQYF.

Concerning this clone itself: The same CDR3 can be traced to other DNA sequences in this sample. In DNA, the CDR3 is TGTGCCAGTAGTATCGGGGGGAACACTGAAGCTTTCTTT. Translating gives CASSIGGNTEAFF. The gene calls are TRBV19 and TRBJ1-1, with D maybe TRBD1 (5 bases). Germline V gives CDR1 LNHDA, CDR2 SQIVND (reference sequence). This CDR3 contains 13 residues. The V end lost 3 bases, the J end lost 1 base, and 6 bases lay between the germline ends. Combining the CDR3 with reference TRBV19 and TRBJ1-1 gives the whole variable domain DGGITQSPKYLFRKEGQNVTLSCEQNLNHDAMYWYRQDPGQGLRLIYYSQIVNDFQKGDIAEGYSVSREKKESFPLTVTSAQKNPTAFYLCASSIGGNTEAFFGQGTRLTVV.

On this clone: Other DNA sequences in this sample translate to the same CDR3. The chain joins TRBV28 to TRBJ2-6, with D possibly being TRBD2 (5 bases). V dropped 2 bases and J dropped 1 base, with 6 bases sitting between them. Germline CDR1 is MDHEN and CDR2 is SYDVKM. CDR3 length: 15 amino acids. The CDR3 reads CASSLGGSGANVLTF. DNA for the CDR3: TGTGCCAGCAGTTTAGGAGGTTCTGGGGCCAACGTCCTGACTTTC.

The chain joins TRBV30 to TRBJ2-3; 7 bases map to TRBD2. Germline V gene lookup returns CDR1 GTSNPN and CDR2 SVGIG (reference sequence). The CDR3 length is 15 residues. V shed 2 bases and J 3 bases; nucleotides not matched to a gene: 8. In nucleotides, the CDR3 is TGTGCCTGGAGTAATAGCGGGCTCAGAACAGATACGCAGTATTTT. This sequence encodes CAWSNSGLRTDTQYF.

This clone was recorded a few times. The chain is built from TRBV5-8 and TRBJ2-3; 11 positions agree with TRBD2. CDR3 length equals 17 residues. V dropped 4 bases and J dropped 0; count of bases not matched to a gene: 7. Germline values: CDR1 SGHTS, CDR2 YDEGEE. The CDR3 reads CASSDGTSGASTDTQYF. As DNA, the CDR3 is TGTGCCAGCAGCGACGGGACTAGCGGTGCTAGCACAGATACGCAGTATTTT.